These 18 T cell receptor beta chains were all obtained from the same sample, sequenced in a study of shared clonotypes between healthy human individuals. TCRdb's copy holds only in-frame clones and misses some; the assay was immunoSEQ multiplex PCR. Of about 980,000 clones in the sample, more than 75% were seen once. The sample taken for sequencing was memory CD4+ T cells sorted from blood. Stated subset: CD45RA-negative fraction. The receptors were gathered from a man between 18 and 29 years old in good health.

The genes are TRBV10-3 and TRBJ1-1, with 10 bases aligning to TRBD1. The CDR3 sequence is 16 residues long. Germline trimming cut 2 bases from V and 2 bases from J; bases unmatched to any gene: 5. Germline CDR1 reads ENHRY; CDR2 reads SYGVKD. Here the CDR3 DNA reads TGTGCCATCAGTGAGATTGGGACAGGGGCCAACACTGAAGCTTTCTTT. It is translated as CAISEIGTGANTEAFF.

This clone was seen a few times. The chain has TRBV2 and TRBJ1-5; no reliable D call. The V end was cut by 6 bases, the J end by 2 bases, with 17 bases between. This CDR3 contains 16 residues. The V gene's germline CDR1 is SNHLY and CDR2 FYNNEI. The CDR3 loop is CASRQREKLGNQPQHF. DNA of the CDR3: TGTGCCAGCAGACAACGGGAGAAGTTGGGCAATCAGCCCCAGCATTTT. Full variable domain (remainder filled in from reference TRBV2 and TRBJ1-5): EPEVTQTPSHQVTQMGQEVILRCVPISNHLYFYWYRQILGQKVEFLVSFYNNEISEKSEIFDDQFSVERPDGSNFTLKIRSTKLEDSAMYFCASRQREKLGNQPQHFGDGTRLSIL.

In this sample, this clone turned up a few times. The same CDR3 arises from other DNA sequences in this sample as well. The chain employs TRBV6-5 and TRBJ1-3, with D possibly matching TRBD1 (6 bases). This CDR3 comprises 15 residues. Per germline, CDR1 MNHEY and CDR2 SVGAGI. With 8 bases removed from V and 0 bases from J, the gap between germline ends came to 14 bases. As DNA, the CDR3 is TGTGCCAGCCGACAGGACGGAAACTCTGGAAACACCATATATTTT. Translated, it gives CASRQDGNSGNTIYF.

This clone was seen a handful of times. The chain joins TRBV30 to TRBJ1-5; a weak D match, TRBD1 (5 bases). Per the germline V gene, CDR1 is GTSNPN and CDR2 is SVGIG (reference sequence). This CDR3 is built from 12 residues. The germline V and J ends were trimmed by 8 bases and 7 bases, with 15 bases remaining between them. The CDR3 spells CAVRVGRQPQHF. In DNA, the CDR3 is TGTGCCGTCAGGGTCGGTCGCCAGCCCCAGCATTTT.

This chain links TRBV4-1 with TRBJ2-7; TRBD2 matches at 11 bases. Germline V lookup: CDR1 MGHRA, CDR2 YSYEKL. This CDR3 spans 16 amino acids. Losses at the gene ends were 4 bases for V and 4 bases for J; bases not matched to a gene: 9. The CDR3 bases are TGCGCCAGCAGCCCGTCACTAGCGGGAGCGGGTTACGAGCAGTACTTC. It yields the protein CASSPSLAGAGYEQYF.

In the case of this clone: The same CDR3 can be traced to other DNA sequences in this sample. The CDR3 DNA follows: TGTGCCATCAGCGGAGGGGAGGGCTACACCTTC. Translated, it gives CAISGGEGYTF. This chain connects TRBV10-3 to TRBJ1-2, with a weak D call TRBD1 (5 bases). CDR3 length: 11 residues. The germline gives CDR1 ENHRY, CDR2 SYGVKD. Trimming stripped 6 bases from V and 8 bases from J, with 10 bases between.

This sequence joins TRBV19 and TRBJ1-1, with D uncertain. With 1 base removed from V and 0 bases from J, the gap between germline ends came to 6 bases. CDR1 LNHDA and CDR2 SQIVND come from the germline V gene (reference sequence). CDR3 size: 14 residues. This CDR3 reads CASSIASMNTEAFF. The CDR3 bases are TGTGCCAGTAGTATAGCCAGCATGAACACTGAAGCTTTCTTT.

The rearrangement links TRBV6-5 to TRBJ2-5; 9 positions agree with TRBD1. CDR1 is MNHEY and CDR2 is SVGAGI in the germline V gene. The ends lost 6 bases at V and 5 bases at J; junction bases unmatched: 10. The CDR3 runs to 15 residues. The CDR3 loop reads CASSRSGTGWETQYF. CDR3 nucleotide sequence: TGTGCCAGCAGCCGCTCCGGGACAGGGTGGGAGACCCAGTACTTC.

The CDR3 loop reads CASSAQGATEAFF. Here the CDR3 DNA reads TGTGCCAGCAGTGCTCAGGGGGCCACTGAAGCTTTCTTT. V and J are TRBV25-1 and TRBJ1-1; 8 bases map to TRBD1. The CDR3 extends over 13 amino acids. Germline CDR1 and CDR2: MGHDK and SYGVNS. The junction had 2 bases not matched to a gene; V was cut back by 4 bases and J by 4 bases. Using reference TRBV25-1 and TRBJ1-1 for the parts outside the CDR3, the full variable domain is EADIYQTPRYLVIGTGKKITLECSQTMGHDKMYWYQQDPGMELHLIHYSYGVNSTEKGDLSSESTVSRIRTEHFPLTLESARPSHTSQYLCASSAQGATEAFFGQGTRLTVV.

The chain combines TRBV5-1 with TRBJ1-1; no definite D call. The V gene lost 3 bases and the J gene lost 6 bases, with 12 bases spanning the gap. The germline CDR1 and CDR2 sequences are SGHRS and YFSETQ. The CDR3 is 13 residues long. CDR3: CASSSGPSAEAFF. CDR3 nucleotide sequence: TGCGCCAGCAGCTCGGGTCCATCAGCTGAAGCTTTCTTT.

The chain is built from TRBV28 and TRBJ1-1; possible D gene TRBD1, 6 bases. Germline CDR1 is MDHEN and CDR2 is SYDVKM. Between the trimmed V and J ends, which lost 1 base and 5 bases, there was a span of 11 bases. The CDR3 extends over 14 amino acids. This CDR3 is CASSLYGGLTEAFF. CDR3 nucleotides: TGTGCCAGCAGTTTATATGGGGGGCTTACTGAAGCTTTCTTT.

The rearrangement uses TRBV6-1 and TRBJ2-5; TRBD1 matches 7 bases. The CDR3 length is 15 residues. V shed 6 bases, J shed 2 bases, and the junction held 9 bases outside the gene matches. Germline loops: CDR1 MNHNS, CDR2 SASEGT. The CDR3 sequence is CASRMTGKEQETQYF. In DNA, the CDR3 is TGTGCCAGCAGGATGACAGGGAAGGAGCAAGAGACCCAGTACTTC.

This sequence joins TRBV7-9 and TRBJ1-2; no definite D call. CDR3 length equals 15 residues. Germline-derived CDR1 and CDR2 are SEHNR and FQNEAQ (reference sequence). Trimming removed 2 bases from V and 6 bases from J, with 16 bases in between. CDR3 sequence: CASSLRAPEGDGYTF. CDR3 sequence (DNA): TGTGCCAGCAGCTTACGGGCCCCGGAGGGAGATGGCTACACCTTC.

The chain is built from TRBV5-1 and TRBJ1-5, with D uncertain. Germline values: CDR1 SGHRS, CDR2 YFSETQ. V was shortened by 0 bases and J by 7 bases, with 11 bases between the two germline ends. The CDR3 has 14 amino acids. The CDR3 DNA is TGCGCCAGCAGCTTGGGTCAGGACGGGCAGCCCCAGCATTTT. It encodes CASSLGQDGQPQHF. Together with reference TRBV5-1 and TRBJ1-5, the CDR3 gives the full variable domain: KAGVTQTPRYLIKTRGQQVTLSCSPISGHRSVSWYQQTPGQGLQFLFEYFSETQRNKGNFPGRFSGRQFSNSRSEMNVSTLELGDSALYLCASSLGQDGQPQHFGDGTRLSIL.

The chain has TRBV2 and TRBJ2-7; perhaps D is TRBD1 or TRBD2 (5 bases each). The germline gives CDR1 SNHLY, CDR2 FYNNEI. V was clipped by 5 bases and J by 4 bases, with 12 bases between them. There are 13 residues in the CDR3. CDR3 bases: TGTGCCAGCAGTTTGGGGGTAGAATACGAGCAGTACTTC. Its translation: CASSLGVEYEQYF.

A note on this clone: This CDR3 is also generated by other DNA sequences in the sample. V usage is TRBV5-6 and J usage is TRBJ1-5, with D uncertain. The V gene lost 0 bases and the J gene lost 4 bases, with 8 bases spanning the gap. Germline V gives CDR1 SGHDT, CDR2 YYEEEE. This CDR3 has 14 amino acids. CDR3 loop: CASSLAGVNQPQHF. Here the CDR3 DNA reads TGTGCCAGCAGCTTGGCTGGGGTGAATCAGCCCCAGCATTTT. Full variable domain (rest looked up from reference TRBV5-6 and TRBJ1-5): DAGVTQSPTHLIKTRGQQVTLRCSPKSGHDTVSWYQQALGQGPQFIFQYYEEEERQRGNFPDRFSGHQFPNYSSELNVNALLLGDSALYLCASSLAGVNQPQHFGDGTRLSIL.

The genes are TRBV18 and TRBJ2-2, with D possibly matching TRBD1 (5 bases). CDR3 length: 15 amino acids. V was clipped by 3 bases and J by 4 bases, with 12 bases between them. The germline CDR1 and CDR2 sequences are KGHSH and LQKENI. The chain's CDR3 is CASSPQTTGTGELFF. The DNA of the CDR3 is TGTGCCAGCTCACCCCAGACAACAGGCACCGGGGAGCTGTTTTTT.

In DNA form, the CDR3 reads TGTGCCAGCAGCCAGATCGGACCTTATGGCTACACCTTC. It is translated as CASSQIGPYGYTF. The chain couples TRBV7-9 to TRBJ1-2, with D uncertain. Trimming pared 5 bases from V and 5 bases from J, leaving 12 bases between. The CDR3 spans 13 residues. CDR1 SEHNR and CDR2 FQNEAQ come from the germline V gene (reference sequence).